Listed below are T cell receptor beta chains from one sample, sequenced in a study of blood T cell repertoires in COVID-19. Clones were read by immunoSEQ multiplex PCR, and TCRdb kept only the in-frame ones, dropping some. The data show a few hundred thousand clones, roughly four fifths seen once. The sequenced sample was peripheral blood. These receptors were obtained from a woman in her seventies with COVID-19, enrolled during active disease. CDR3s include the opening cysteine and the closing phenylalanine or tryptophan. The D gene is left open where the match is weak. The size entry is marked missing in some rows and otherwise reads once, few, many or a size class.

d_call	v_call	j_call	cdr3_length	clone_size	cdr3_aa	cdr3_nt
TRBD1	TRBV28	TRBJ1-5	13	few	CATRDRPNQPQHF	TGTGCCACCAGGGACAGGCCCAATCAGCCCCAGCATTTT
TRBD1	TRBV18	TRBJ2-7	13	.	CASSRQGPYEQYF	TGTGCCAGCTCACGACAGGGGCCCTACGAGCAGTACTTC
TRBD1	TRBV5-6	TRBJ1-2	16	once	CASSPGQGARYYGYTF	TGTGCCAGCAGCCCGGGACAGGGGGCGAGGTACTATGGCTACACCTTC
.	TRBV7-8	TRBJ1-3	15	few	CASSPTGQRRNTIYF	TGTGCCAGCAGCCCAACTGGACAGCGACGAAACACCATATATTTT
.	TRBV6-1	TRBJ1-5	15	many	CASSEQGRTNQPQHF	TGTGCCAGCAGTGAACAAGGGAGGACCAATCAGCCCCAGCATTTT
TRBD2	TRBV29-1	TRBJ2-1	13	.	CSLWGGSTNEQFF	TGCAGTCTCTGGGGCGGGAGTACCAATGAGCAGTTCTTC
TRBD2	TRBV28	TRBJ2-7	14	few	CASRRLAGGGEQYF	TGTGCCAGCAGAAGACTAGCGGGAGGGGGCGAGCAGTACTTC
.	TRBV30	TRBJ2-7	14	.	CAWSVSQGSYEQYF	TGTGCCTGGAGTGTAAGCCAGGGATCCTACGAGCAGTACTTC
.	TRBV7-6	TRBJ1-1	15	.	CASSLIGQGMGEAFF	TGTGCCAGCAGCTTAATAGGTCAGGGAATGGGTGAAGCTTTCTTT
.	TRBV7-2	TRBJ1-5	14	.	CASRDREGNQPQHF	TGTGCCAGCCGGGACCGGGAGGGGAATCAGCCCCAGCATTTT
.	TRBV28	TRBJ2-4	13	.	CASLRRSANIQYF	TGTGCCAGCCTCAGGCGTTCAGCAAACATTCAGTACTTC
.	TRBV7-2	TRBJ1-1	17	once	CASSLALTGAMNTEAFF	TGTGCCAGCAGCTTAGCCCTGACAGGCGCTATGAACACTGAAGCTTTCTTT
TRBD1	TRBV28	TRBJ2-2	15	.	CASSFRGINTGELFF	TGTGCCAGCAGTTTCAGGGGGATAAACACCGGGGAGCTGTTTTTT
TRBD1	TRBV6-5	TRBJ1-5	15	.	CASREGQGFGQPQHF	TGTGCCAGCAGAGAGGGACAGGGGTTCGGTCAGCCCCAGCATTTT
.	TRBV6-5	TRBJ1-3	16	.	CASSYRPGVSGNTIYF	TGTGCCAGCAGTTACCGCCCAGGGGTCTCTGGAAACACCATATATTTT
TRBD2	TRBV7-2	TRBJ2-1	13	.	CASSLVAGGPQFF	TGTGCCAGCAGCTTAGTCGCGGGAGGGCCCCAGTTCTTC
TRBD1	TRBV19	TRBJ2-7	14	.	CASSTRQGSYEQYF	TGTGCCAGTAGTACTCGACAGGGTTCCTACGAGCAGTACTTC
TRBD1	TRBV24-1	TRBJ1-5	15	.	CATSDPGQGGQPQHF	TGTGCCACCAGTGACCCCGGACAGGGAGGACAGCCCCAGCATTTT
TRBD2	TRBV7-2	TRBJ2-3	16	.	CASSLTSGGGTDTQYF	TGTGCCAGCAGCTTGACTAGCGGAGGGGGCACAGATACGCAGTATTTT
TRBD2	TRBV7-9	TRBJ2-1	14	.	CASSQAGGPVEQFF	TGTGCCAGCAGCCAAGCGGGAGGGCCGGTTGAGCAGTTCTTC
TRBD1	TRBV7-2	TRBJ2-2	14	.	CASGRDRVTGELFF	TGTGCCAGCGGACGGGACAGGGTGACCGGGGAGCTGTTTTTT
.	TRBV5-8	TRBJ1-6	12	.	CASSLTFSPLHF	TGTGCCAGCAGCCTTACTTTCTCACCCCTCCACTTT
TRBD2	TRBV5-1	TRBJ2-3	15	.	CASSLLGGNTDTQYF	TGCGCCAGCAGCTTGCTGGGGGGGAACACAGATACGCAGTATTTT
.	TRBV12-3/TRBV12-4	TRBJ1-2	13	.	CASSLLPGNGYTF	TGTGCCAGCAGTTTACTTCCGGGTAATGGCTACACCTTC
.	TRBV6-5	TRBJ1-4	14	few	CASSTRLQDEKLFF	TGTGCCAGCAGTACTAGGTTGCAGGATGAAAAACTGTTTTTT
TRBD2	TRBV2	TRBJ2-3	14	.	CASGPGGSTDTQYF	TGTGCCAGCGGGCCGGGAGGGAGCACAGATACGCAGTATTTT
TRBD1	TRBV6-5	TRBJ1-1	15	.	CASRPGQGRNTEAFF	TGTGCCAGCAGACCGGGACAGGGACGAAACACTGAAGCTTTCTTT
.	TRBV28	TRBJ1-3	13	.	CASSQGIGNTIYF	TGTGCCAGCAGTCAGGGCATTGGAAACACCATATATTTT
.	TRBV19	TRBJ2-1	14	.	CASSRGDSYNEQFF	TGTGCCAGTAGTAGGGGGGACTCCTACAATGAGCAGTTCTTC
TRBD1	TRBV29-1	TRBJ2-7	11	.	CSVVAGGVGLF	TGCAGCGTTGTAGCAGGGGGCGTTGGACTCTTC
.	TRBV6-5	TRBJ1-6	15	.	CASSYLGKSGSPLHF	TGTGCCAGCAGTTACTTAGGGAAAAGCGGTTCACCCCTCCACTTT
TRBD1	TRBV7-2	TRBJ1-5	14	.	CASSLTGGAQPQHF	TGTGCCAGCAGCTTAACAGGGGGCGCCCAGCCCCAGCATTTT
.	TRBV27	TRBJ2-7	17	.	CASSSKIRYRAVYEQYF	TGTGCCAGCAGTTCAAAAATTAGGTACAGGGCGGTGTACGAGCAGTACTTC
TRBD2	TRBV18	TRBJ2-7	14	.	CASAVTSGSYEQYF	TGTGCCAGCGCTGTGACTAGCGGTTCCTACGAGCAGTACTTC
.	TRBV12-3/TRBV12-4	TRBJ2-7	13	.	CASSPNRFGEQYF	TGTGCCAGCAGTCCGAACAGGTTTGGTGAGCAGTACTTC
TRBD1	TRBV7-2	TRBJ1-2	17	.	CASSSWTGRGGDYGYTF	TGTGCCAGCAGCTCCTGGACAGGGCGTGGGGGGGACTATGGCTACACCTTC
.	TRBV7-9	TRBJ1-1	14	.	CASSLEGGLGEAFF	TGTGCCAGCAGCTTAGAGGGGGGGTTAGGTGAAGCTTTCTTT
TRBD2	TRBV5-4	TRBJ2-1	14	.	CASSFSPQAGKQFF	TGTGCCAGCAGCTTTTCCCCCCAAGCGGGAAAGCAGTTCTTC
.	TRBV20-1	TRBJ1-1	13	many	CSASFLANTEAFF	TGCAGTGCTAGTTTCCTGGCTAACACTGAAGCTTTCTTT
TRBD2	TRBV28	TRBJ2-7	15	.	CASIISAGPSYEQYF	TGTGCCAGTATTATATCAGCGGGGCCCTCCTACGAGCAGTACTTC
TRBD1	TRBV7-9	TRBJ1-2	13	.	CASSPQGGYGYTF	TGTGCCAGCAGCCCGCAGGGGGGATATGGCTACACCTTC
.	TRBV27	TRBJ2-1	14	.	CASSFAGSMREQFF	TGTGCCAGCAGTTTTGCCGGGAGCATGCGGGAGCAGTTCTTC
TRBD1	TRBV5-4	TRBJ1-5	15	.	CASSLDRGSNQPQHF	TGTGCCAGCAGCTTGGACAGGGGTAGCAATCAGCCCCAGCATTTT
TRBD2	TRBV5-6	TRBJ2-7	15	.	CASSPVGTRDLGQYF	TGTGCCAGCAGCCCAGTCGGGACTAGAGATCTGGGGCAGTACTTC
.	TRBV5-5	TRBJ1-4	15	.	CASSLGGGAQRKLFF	TGTGCCAGCAGCTTGGGTGGGGGGGCACAGAGAAAACTGTTTTTT
TRBD1	TRBV5-1	TRBJ1-2	16	.	CASSLTLTGKGHGYTF	TGCGCCAGCAGCCTCACCCTGACAGGGAAAGGGCATGGCTACACCTTC